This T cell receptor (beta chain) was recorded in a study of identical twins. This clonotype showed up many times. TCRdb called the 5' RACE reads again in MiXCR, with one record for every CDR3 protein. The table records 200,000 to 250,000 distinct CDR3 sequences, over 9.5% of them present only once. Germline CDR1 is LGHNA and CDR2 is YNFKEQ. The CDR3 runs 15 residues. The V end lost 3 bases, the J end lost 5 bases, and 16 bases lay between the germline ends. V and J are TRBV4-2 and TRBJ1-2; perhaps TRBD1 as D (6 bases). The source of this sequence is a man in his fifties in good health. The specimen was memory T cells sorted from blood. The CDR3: CASSHPGRGAYGYTF. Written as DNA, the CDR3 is TGTGCCAGCAGCCACCCTGGCCGGGGGGCGTATGGCTACACCTTC.